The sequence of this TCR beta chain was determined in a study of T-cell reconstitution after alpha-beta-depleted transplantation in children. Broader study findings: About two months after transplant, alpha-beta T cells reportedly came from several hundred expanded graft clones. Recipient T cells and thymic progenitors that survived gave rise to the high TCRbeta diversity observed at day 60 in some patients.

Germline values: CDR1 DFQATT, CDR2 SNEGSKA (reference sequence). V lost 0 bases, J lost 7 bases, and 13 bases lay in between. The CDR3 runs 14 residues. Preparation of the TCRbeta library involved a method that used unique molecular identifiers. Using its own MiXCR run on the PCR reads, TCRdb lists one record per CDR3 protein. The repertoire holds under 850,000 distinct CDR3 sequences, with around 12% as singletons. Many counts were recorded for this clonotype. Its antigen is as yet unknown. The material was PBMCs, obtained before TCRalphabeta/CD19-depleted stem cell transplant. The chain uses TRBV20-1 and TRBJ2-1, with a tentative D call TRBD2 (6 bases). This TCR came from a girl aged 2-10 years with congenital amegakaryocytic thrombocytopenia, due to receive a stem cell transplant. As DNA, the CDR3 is TGCAGTGCTAGAGATATTCGCGGGACTAATGAGCAGTTCTTC. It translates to CSARDIRGTNEQFF.